What follows are 30 T cell receptor beta chains derived from one specimen sequenced in a study of shared clonotypes between healthy human individuals. TCRdb's table, derived via immunoSEQ multiplex PCR, lists solely in-frame clones and lacks some. The sample contains about 1.5 million clones, 95% to 99% of which appear only once. The sample consisted of naive CD4+ T cells sorted from blood. The subset denotes: CD45RA+ positively selected. Source of these receptors: a man aged 30-40 years in good health.

The chain links TRBV28 to TRBJ2-3; weak D call: TRBD2 (5 bases). The V gene's germline CDR1 is MDHEN and CDR2 SYDVKM. The CDR3 runs to 14 residues. Trimming removed 2 bases at V and 2 bases at J, with 8 bases between. DNA for the CDR3: TGTGCCAGCAGTTTACAGCGGTCCACAGATACGCAGTATTTT. Its protein product is CASSLQRSTDTQYF.

The CDR3 protein is CAISKTDSNTEAFF. The CDR3, as DNA: TGTGCCATCAGTAAGACGGATTCGAACACTGAAGCTTTCTTT. V and J are TRBV10-3 and TRBJ1-1; D call uncertain. Germline CDR1 and CDR2: ENHRY and SYGVKD. The V end was cut by 5 bases, the J end by 1 base, with 11 bases between. This CDR3 has 14 amino acids.

The rearrangement joins TRBV18 to TRBJ2-7; maybe TRBD2 (6 bases). V gave up 3 bases and J gave up 1 base, with 10 bases separating them. The CDR3 loop spans 14 amino acids. The germline gives CDR1 KGHSH, CDR2 LQKENI. CDR3 nucleotide sequence: TGTGCCAGCTCACCGGAGGGTAGGTCCTACGAGCAGTACTTC. Translation: CASSPEGRSYEQYF. The complete variable domain, with remaining parts taken from reference TRBV18 and TRBJ2-7, reads NAGVMQNPRHLVRRRGQEARLRCSPMKGHSHVYWYRQLPEEGLKFMVYLQKENIIDESGMPKERFSAEFPKEGPSILRIQQVVRGDSAAYFCASSPEGRSYEQYFGPGTRLTVT.

This chain joins TRBV28 and TRBJ2-7; no reliable D call. Germline V gives CDR1 MDHEN, CDR2 SYDVKM. The V gene lost 3 bases and the J gene lost 9 bases, with 15 bases spanning the gap. The CDR3 is 13 residues long. CDR3 region: CASSFQTPPRQYF. CDR3 nucleotides: TGTGCCAGCAGTTTCCAAACCCCACCCAGGCAGTACTTC.

The rearrangement joins TRBV4-1 to TRBJ2-7; the match to TRBD2 covers 13 bases. The V gene end was trimmed by 3 bases and the J gene end by 6 bases; junction bases not matched to a gene: 5. Germline assignment: CDR1 MGHRA and CDR2 YSYEKL. The length of the CDR3 is 15 residues. For the CDR3, the DNA is TGCGCCAGCAGCCATGGACTAGCGGGAGTTTTCGAGCAGTACTTC. Translating it yields CASSHGLAGVFEQYF.

This clone came up once. V usage is TRBV27 and J usage is TRBJ2-3; D perhaps matches TRBD2 (5 bases). This CDR3 is 15 amino acids long. Trimming removed 3 bases from V and 2 bases from J, with 12 bases in between. Germline V gene sequence: CDR1 MNHEY, CDR2 SMNVEV (reference sequence). The CDR3 protein is CASSFKRPFTDTQYF. DNA of the CDR3: TGTGCCAGCAGTTTCAAGCGGCCCTTCACAGATACGCAGTATTTT.

This rearrangement joins TRBV6-5 to TRBJ1-5; 10 nucleotides agree with TRBD1. Germline values: CDR1 MNHEY, CDR2 SVGAGI. CDR3 length: 13 amino acids. After removal of 6 bases from V and 6 bases from J, the junction contained 2 bases not matched to a gene. The CDR3 DNA reads as TGTGCCAGCAGCCGACAGGGGGCTCAGCCCCAGCATTTT. This translates into CASSRQGAQPQHF.

The chain couples TRBV29-1 to TRBJ1-1; no clear D. This CDR3 region has 13 residues. V lost 2 bases to trimming and J lost 1 base, with 8 bases between them. The V gene's germline CDR1 is SQVTM and CDR2 ANQGSEA. CDR3 in DNA: TGCAGCGTTGAACTGACGGAGAACACTGAAGCTTTCTTT. Amino acid sequence: CSVELTENTEAFF.

The chain uses TRBV7-2 and TRBJ1-4; TRBD1 might be the D (6 bases). The V and J ends lost 1 base and 0 bases respectively, with 6 bases between them. CDR3 length: 15 residues. CDR1 SGHTA and CDR2 FQGNSA come from the germline V gene. The DNA of the CDR3 is TGTGCCAGCAGCTTAGACAGGGCAACTAATGAAAAACTGTTTTTT. Protein product: CASSLDRATNEKLFF. The whole variable domain, filled in from reference TRBV7-2 and TRBJ1-4, reads GAGVSQSPSNKVTEKGKDVELRCDPISGHTALYWYRQSLGQGLEFLIYFQGNSAPDKSGLPSDRFSAERTGGSVSTLTIQRTQQEDSAVYLCASSLDRATNEKLFFGSGTQLSVL.

The genes are TRBV6-1 and TRBJ2-6, with a weak D call TRBD2 (7 bases). V was pared by 0 bases and J by 0 bases, with 21 bases between. The CDR3 is 21 residues long. CDR1 and CDR2 (germline): MNHNS, SASEGT. CDR3 in amino acids: CASSEALGLAGAYSGANVLTF. As DNA, the CDR3 is TGTGCCAGCAGTGAAGCGCTCGGCCTTGCGGGGGCGTACTCTGGGGCCAACGTCCTGACTTTC.

The V call is TRBV28, the J call TRBJ2-1; D gene uncertain. The V gene's germline CDR1 is MDHEN and CDR2 SYDVKM. V was trimmed by 5 bases and J by 2 bases, leaving 13 bases between them. The CDR3 has 15 amino acids. The CDR3 bases are TGTGCCAGCAGTACCGCCAGCGTCCCCTACAATGAGCAGTTCTTC. Translated: CASSTASVPYNEQFF. Together with reference TRBV28 and TRBJ2-1, the CDR3 gives the full variable domain: DVKVTQSSRYLVKRTGEKVFLECVQDMDHENMFWYRQDPGLGLRLIYFSYDVKMKEKGDIPEGYSVSREKKERFSLILESASTNQTSMYLCASSTASVPYNEQFFGPGTRLTVL.

The chain links TRBV15 to TRBJ2-2, with no clear D. V shed 7 bases and J shed 7 bases, with 19 bases lying between them. This CDR3 contains 15 residues. Germline lookup yields CDR1 LNHNV and CDR2 YYDKDF (reference sequence). The chain's CDR3 is CATKLEEGSGGELFF. The CDR3 nucleotides read TGTGCCACCAAGCTAGAAGAAGGTTCGGGCGGGGAGCTGTTTTTT.

V usage is TRBV5-4 and J usage is TRBJ1-1; 7 nucleotides agree with TRBD1. The V gene's germline CDR1 is SGHNT and CDR2 YYREEE (reference sequence). V was clipped by 4 bases and J by 4 bases; unmatched bases: 7. This CDR3 region has 14 residues. The CDR3 bases are TGTGCCAGCAGCCCTAGGACAGGCGTCACTGAAGCTTTCTTT. Its translation is CASSPRTGVTEAFF.

The chain couples TRBV9 to TRBJ2-7; possibly TRBD1 or TRBD2 for D (5 bases each). The germline V gene encodes CDR1 SGDLS and CDR2 YYNGEE. V was pared by 3 bases and J by 2 bases, with 12 bases between. This CDR3 is 14 amino acids long. The CDR3 bases are TGTGCCAGCAGCGAGGGACCGCCACCCTACGAGCAGTACTTC. Residues: CASSEGPPPYEQYF.

The chain links TRBV19 to TRBJ2-1; D may correspond to TRBD1 or TRBD2 (5 bases each). Per the germline V gene, CDR1 is LNHDA and CDR2 is SQIVND (reference sequence). Trimming stripped 6 bases from V and 0 bases from J, with 12 bases between. The CDR3 consists of 15 residues. The CDR3 DNA is TGTGCCAGTAGACGGGACCGAAGCTCCTACAATGAGCAGTTCTTC. Translated: CASRRDRSSYNEQFF. The whole variable domain, remainder taken from reference TRBV19 and TRBJ2-1, is DGGITQSPKYLFRKEGQNVTLSCEQNLNHDAMYWYRQDPGQGLRLIYYSQIVNDFQKGDIAEGYSVSREKKESFPLTVTSAQKNPTAFYLCASRRDRSSYNEQFFGPGTRLTVL.

This sequence joins TRBV19 and TRBJ2-2; no definite D call. Trimming removed 5 bases at V and 6 bases at J, with 10 bases between. Germline loops: CDR1 LNHDA, CDR2 SQIVND (reference sequence). The CDR3 length is 13 residues. Written as DNA, the CDR3 is TGTGCCAGTAGTCCCCCCCGGTCCGGGGAGCTGTTTTTT. It specifies CASSPPRSGELFF.

This chain links TRBV19 with TRBJ1-3, with D hard to call. Between the trimmed V and J ends, which lost 7 bases and 2 bases, there was a span of 6 bases. Germline V CDR1 and CDR2: LNHDA, SQIVND (reference sequence). This CDR3 has 12 residues. CDR3: CASTAAGNTIYF. CDR3 bases: TGTGCCAGTACCGCAGCTGGAAACACCATATATTTT.

In regard to this clone: The junction and the germline gene differ at one end; a read error may be behind it. The V gene is TRBV18, the J gene TRBJ2-5; D unresolved. The V gene's germline CDR1 is KGHSH and CDR2 LQKENI. The CDR3 runs 13 residues. The CDR3 nucleotides are TGTGCCAGCTCACCCCCGGACCAGGAGACCCAGTACTTC. Protein: CASSPPDQETQYF.

This clone appeared a single time. The chain links TRBV7-8 to TRBJ1-5; 11 bases line up with TRBD1. CDR1 SGHVS and CDR2 FQNEAQ come from the germline V gene. This CDR3 region has 15 residues. V lost 5 bases, J lost 7 bases, and 7 bases stayed unmatched. In nucleotides, the CDR3 is TGTGCCAGCAGCGCTTGGACAGGGGGCCGCCAGCCCCAGCATTTT. Translated, it gives CASSAWTGGRQPQHF.

This chain joins TRBV27 and TRBJ1-5; D is perhaps TRBD1 (5 bases). Trimming took 5 bases from V and 7 from J, leaving 24 bases between them. Germline CDR1 reads MNHEY; CDR2 reads SMNVEV (reference sequence). The CDR3 runs 17 residues. CDR3 residues: CASSPVGGLRFSQPQHF. CDR3 sequence (DNA): TGTGCCAGCAGTCCGGTGGGGGGACTTAGATTTTCGCAGCCCCAGCATTTT.

The chain has TRBV19 and TRBJ2-1; weak D call: TRBD1 (6 bases). Trimming stripped 11 bases from V and 2 bases from J, with 13 bases between. The germline V gene encodes CDR1 LNHDA and CDR2 SQIVND (reference sequence). This CDR3 spans 13 amino acids. This chain's CDR3 is CASRGNAYNEQFF. CDR3 DNA: TGTGCCTCTAGGGGGAACGCCTACAATGAGCAGTTCTTC.

This clone was counted a single time. Additional DNA sequences in this sample encode the identical CDR3. V is TRBV5-1 and J is TRBJ2-1; D gene unclear. Trimming removed 0 bases from V and 2 bases from J, with 3 bases in between. Germline values: CDR1 SGHRS, CDR2 YFSETQ. This CDR3 comprises 13 residues. For the CDR3, the DNA is TGCGCCAGCAGCTTGGTGCCCTACAATGAGCAGTTCTTC. This translates into CASSLVPYNEQFF.

The genes are TRBV14 and TRBJ2-5, with 7 positions matching TRBD1. The V and J ends lost 2 bases and 5 bases, in that order; junction bases with no gene match: 8. This CDR3 spans 15 amino acids. CDR1 is SGHDN, CDR2 FVKESK, per germline. CDR3 sequence (DNA): TGTGCCAGCAGCCAACTCCAAGGGGGCGAGGAGACCCAGTACTTC. This encodes CASSQLQGGEETQYF. The full variable domain, rest sourced from reference TRBV14 and TRBJ2-5, is EAGVTQFPSHSVIEKGQTVTLRCDPISGHDNLYWYRRVMGKEIKFLLHFVKESKQDESGMPNNRFLAERTGGTYSTLKVQPAELEDSGVYFCASSQLQGGEETQYFGPGTRLLVL.

The gene calls are TRBV7-9 and TRBJ2-7; 9 bases match TRBD2. The germline V gene has CDR1 SEHNR and CDR2 FQNEAQ (reference sequence). The CDR3 loop spans 16 amino acids. V was clipped by 5 bases and J by 2 bases; unmatched bases: 10. The CDR3 region has the DNA TGTGCCAGCAGCCCGGGGGAGCGGGAGGTCCCCTACGAGCAGTACTTC. Protein: CASSPGEREVPYEQYF.

V usage is TRBV5-6 and J usage is TRBJ1-5; D perhaps matches TRBD1 (6 bases). Germline CDR1 SGHDT, CDR2 YYEEEE. This CDR3 is 14 amino acids long. Trimming left V 4 bases short and J 6 bases short, with 14 bases between. The CDR3 nucleotides read TGTGCCAGCAGCCCAGGACAGCTGGGTCAGCCCCAGCATTTT. This encodes CASSPGQLGQPQHF.

The sample holds one count of this clone. V is TRBV30 and J is TRBJ1-5; possible D gene TRBD1, 5 bases. The germline V gene encodes CDR1 GTSNPN and CDR2 SVGIG (reference sequence). The CDR3 runs 13 residues. V was clipped by 1 base and J by 9 bases, with 13 bases between them. The DNA for the CDR3 is TGTGCCTGGAGTGGGACCGACCAGGGGCCCCAGCATTTT. Amino acid sequence: CAWSGTDQGPQHF.

This sequence joins TRBV21-1 and TRBJ1-2. TRBV21-1 is annotated as a pseudogene. This CDR3 spans 18 amino acids. In DNA, the CDR3 is TGTGCCAGCAGTCACGGCGGAGGGCCCTCAGTCGTTGGGCGCGGCTACACCTTC. This sequence encodes CASSHGGGPSVVGRGYTF.

This chain links TRBV5-4 with TRBJ2-1; tentative D call: TRBD1 (5 bases). CDR1 is SGHNT and CDR2 is YYREEE in the germline V gene (reference sequence). There are 15 residues in the CDR3. Trimming left V 3 bases short and J 7 bases short, with 17 bases between. The CDR3 spells CASSWADLGVNEQFF. CDR3 bases: TGTGCCAGCAGCTGGGCGGATCTAGGGGTAAATGAGCAGTTCTTC.

The chain carries TRBV10-3 and TRBJ1-1; D is uncertain. This CDR3 region has 14 residues. Between the trimmed V and J ends, which lost 5 bases and 7 bases, there was a span of 17 bases. CDR1 and CDR2 (germline): ENHRY, SYGVKD. CDR3 region: CAISSNPNSNEAFF. CDR3 DNA: TGTGCCATCAGTTCCAATCCCAACAGCAATGAAGCTTTCTTT.

To note about this clone: At the DNA level, this CDR3 is encoded by other sequences in the same sample as well. V is TRBV18 and J is TRBJ2-1; 10 nucleotides agree with TRBD2. The CDR3 loop spans 14 amino acids. Germline trimming cut 6 bases from V and 3 bases from J; bases unmatched to any gene: 2. Germline-derived CDR1 and CDR2 are KGHSH and LQKENI. The chain's CDR3 is CASSPSGGYNEQFF. CDR3 in DNA: TGTGCCAGCTCCCCTAGCGGGGGCTACAATGAGCAGTTCTTC.